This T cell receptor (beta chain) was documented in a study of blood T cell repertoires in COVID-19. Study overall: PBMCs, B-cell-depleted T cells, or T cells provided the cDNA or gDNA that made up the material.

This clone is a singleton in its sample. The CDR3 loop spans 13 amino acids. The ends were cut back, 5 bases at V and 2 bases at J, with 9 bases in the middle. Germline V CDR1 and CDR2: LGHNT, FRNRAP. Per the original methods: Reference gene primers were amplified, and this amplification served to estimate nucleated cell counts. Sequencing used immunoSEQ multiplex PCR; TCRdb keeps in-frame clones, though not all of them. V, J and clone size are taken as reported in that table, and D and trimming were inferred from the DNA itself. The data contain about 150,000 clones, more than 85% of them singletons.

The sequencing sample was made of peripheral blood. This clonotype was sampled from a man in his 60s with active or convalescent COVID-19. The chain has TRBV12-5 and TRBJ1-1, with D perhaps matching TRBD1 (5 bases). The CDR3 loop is CASGTQGNTEAFF. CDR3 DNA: TGTGCTAGTGGTACTCAGGGAAACACTGAAGCTTTCTTT.